This T cell receptor (beta chain) emerged from a study of T cell changes during pregnancy in multiple sclerosis. The assay was immunoSEQ multiplex PCR, and TCRdb's table has in-frame clones only and misses some. The table has approximately 85,000 clones, less than 95% seen once. CDR3 length equals 12 residues. Germline CDR1 reads SGHTA; CDR2 reads FQGNSA. V lost 1 base and J lost 11, with 11 bases in between. Specimen: peripheral blood, collected in the third trimester of pregnancy. This receptor was taken from a female donor with multiple sclerosis, enrolled in a pregnancy study. The V gene is TRBV7-2, the J gene TRBJ1-1, with D possibly TRBD1 on 5 matching bases. Here the CDR3 reads CASSLERGTAFF. In DNA, the CDR3 is TGTGCCAGCAGCTTAGAACGGGGGACCGCTTTCTTT. The variable domain in full, completed from reference TRBV7-2 and TRBJ1-1, reads GAGVSQSPSNKVTEKGKDVELRCDPISGHTALYWYRQSLGQGLEFLIYFQGNSAPDKSGLPSDRFSAERTGGSVSTLTIQRTQQEDSAVYLCASSLERGTAFFGQGTRLTVV.